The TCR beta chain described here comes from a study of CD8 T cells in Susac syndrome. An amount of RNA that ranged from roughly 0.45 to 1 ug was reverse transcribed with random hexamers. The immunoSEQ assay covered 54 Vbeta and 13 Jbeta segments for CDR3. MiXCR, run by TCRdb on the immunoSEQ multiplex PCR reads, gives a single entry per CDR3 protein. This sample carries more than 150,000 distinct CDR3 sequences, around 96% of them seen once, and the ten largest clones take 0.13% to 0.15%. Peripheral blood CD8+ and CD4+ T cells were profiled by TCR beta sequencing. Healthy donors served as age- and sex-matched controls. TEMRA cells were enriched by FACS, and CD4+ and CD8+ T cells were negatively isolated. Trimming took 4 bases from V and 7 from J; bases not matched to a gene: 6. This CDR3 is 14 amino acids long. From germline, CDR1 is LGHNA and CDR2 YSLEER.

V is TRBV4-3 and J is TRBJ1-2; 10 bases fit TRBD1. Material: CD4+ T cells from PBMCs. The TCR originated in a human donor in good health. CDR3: CASSPPGTGVGYTF. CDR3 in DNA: TGCGCCAGCAGCCCTCCCGGGACAGGGGTTGGCTACACCTTC.